This T cell receptor beta chain was recorded in a study of control samples from healthy donors and cancer patients. Trimming cost V 7 bases and J 6 bases; bases outside gene matches: 6. The CDR3 extends over 14 amino acids. In germline, CDR1 is WNHNN, CDR2 SYGVQD (reference sequence). Method: immunoSEQ multiplex PCR; TCRdb's copy keeps in-frame clones and lacks some. The data contain some 150,000 clones, over 90% of them singletons. The sequenced material came from blood. This TCR came from a man in his fifties or sixties in good health. This chain connects TRBV10-1 to TRBJ2-2, with 9 bases aligning to TRBD1. The DNA of the CDR3 is TGCGCCAGCATCTCGGACAGGGGATCCGGGGAGCTGTTTTTT. Encoded protein: CASISDRGSGELFF.